The 21 T cell receptor beta chains given below trace back to one sample, sequenced in a study of identical twins. TCRdb re-called the 5' RACE reads with MiXCR, one entry per CDR3 protein. The sample holds around 230,000 distinct CDR3 sequences, around 9.6% seen once. Material: memory (CD45RO+) T cells sorted from blood. The source is a woman between 18 and 29 years old in good health.

This clonotype was observed a handful of times. V and J are TRBV5-1 and TRBJ2-1, with a tentative D call TRBD2 (7 bases). The CDR3 totals 12 residues. Germline V gene sequence: CDR1 SGHRS, CDR2 YFSETQ. The germline V and J ends were trimmed by 4 bases and 10 bases, with 12 bases remaining between them. The CDR3 loop reads CASSGGAGEQFF. For the CDR3, the DNA is TGCGCCAGCAGCGGGGGGGCCGGGGAGCAGTTCTTC.

This clonotype was counted between two and nine times. The rearrangement joins TRBV27 to TRBJ2-3; TRBD1 agrees at 9 bases. Germline trimming cut 5 bases from V and 5 bases from J; bases unmatched to any gene: 8. The CDR3 has 15 amino acids. CDR1 is MNHEY and CDR2 is SMNVEV in the germline V gene (reference sequence). CDR3 sequence: CASSTGDRAGDTQYF. In DNA, the CDR3 is TGTGCCAGCAGTACAGGGGACAGGGCGGGAGATACGCAGTATTTT.

The V call is TRBV3-1, the J call TRBJ2-1; possibly TRBD2 for D (5 bases). Germline-derived CDR1 and CDR2 are LGHDT and YNNKEL (reference sequence). The CDR3 is 16 amino acids. The V gene lost 2 bases and the J gene lost 1 base, with 12 bases spanning the gap. CDR3 in DNA: TGTGCCAGCAGCCAAAATAGAGCGGTATCCTACAATGAGCAGTTCTTC. Translated, it gives CASSQNRAVSYNEQFF.

This clonotype came up many times. The V gene is TRBV12-3 or TRBV12-4, the J gene TRBJ1-5; D is unresolved. V was shortened by 0 bases and J by 5 bases, with 11 bases between the two germline ends. The CDR3 has 15 residues. The CDR3 sequence is CASSLAWLSDQPQHF. The CDR3 DNA reads as TGTGCCAGCAGTTTAGCCTGGCTGAGCGATCAGCCCCAGCATTTT.

This clonotype was recorded at least ten times. J is TRBJ1-1 and V is TRBV7-2; D is perhaps TRBD1 (6 bases). The ends were cut back, 8 bases at V and 3 bases at J, with 16 bases in the middle. The CDR3 totals 14 residues. Germline V gene data show CDR1 as SGHTA and CDR2 as FQGNSA. Here the CDR3 DNA reads TGTGCCAGCTGTAGACAGGCAAGGGACACTGAAGCTTTCTTT. Protein: CASCRQARDTEAFF.

This clonotype was detected a few times. This chain uses TRBV11-2 with TRBJ2-3, with a tentative D call TRBD1 (5 bases). The CDR3 loop spans 18 amino acids. Trimming removed 3 bases from V and 0 bases from J, with 19 bases in between. Per germline, CDR1 SGHAT and CDR2 FQNNGV. The CDR3 sequence: CASSFSNFYGASTDTQYF. DNA of the CDR3: TGTGCCAGCAGCTTTTCGAATTTCTATGGGGCTAGCACAGATACGCAGTATTTT. Looking up the rest from reference TRBV11-2 and TRBJ2-3 gives the full variable domain: EAGVAQSPRYKIIEKRQSVAFWCNPISGHATLYWYQQILGQGPKLLIQFQNNGVVDDSQLPKDRFSAERLKGVDSTLKIQPAKLEDSAVYLCASSFSNFYGASTDTQYFGPGTRLTVL.

The rearrangement uses TRBV6-1 and TRBJ1-2, with a tentative D call TRBD1 (5 bases). CDR3 size: 17 residues. V was trimmed by 2 bases and J by 4 bases, leaving 20 bases between them. CDR1 is MNHNS and CDR2 is SASEGT in the germline V gene. The chain's CDR3 is CASSENHRGLRSYGYTF. In DNA form, the CDR3 reads TGTGCCAGCAGTGAAAACCATCGGGGACTCCGCTCCTATGGCTACACCTTC.

This clonotype came up a few times. The rearrangement joins TRBV20-1 to TRBJ1-1, with D perhaps matching TRBD1 (6 bases). Germline V lookup: CDR1 DFQATT, CDR2 SNEGSKA (reference sequence). CDR3 length: 14 amino acids. The germline V and J ends were trimmed by 2 bases and 5 bases, with 15 bases remaining between them. As DNA, the CDR3 is TGCAGTGCTAGATTGGGGGCAGCCGAGACTGAAGCTTTCTTT. It yields the protein CSARLGAAETEAFF.

DNA for the CDR3: TGTGCCAGCAGCTCAGACCCCGGGAGGCGAACAGATACGCAGTATTTT. Translation: CASSSDPGRRTDTQYF. The chain employs TRBV5-4 and TRBJ2-3; 7 bases align to TRBD2. CDR1 and CDR2 (germline): SGHNT, YYREEE (reference sequence). This CDR3 has 16 residues. V dropped 3 bases and J dropped 3; count of bases not matched to a gene: 10.

The chain joins TRBV19 to TRBJ2-1; TRBD2 matches 10 bases. CDR3 length: 18 residues. V lost 6 bases, J lost 3 bases, and 14 bases stayed unmatched. Germline values: CDR1 LNHDA, CDR2 SQIVND (reference sequence). CDR3: CASSRDASGSPIYNEQFF. The DNA for the CDR3 is TGTGCCAGTAGCCGAGACGCTAGCGGGAGTCCAATCTACAATGAGCAGTTCTTC.

This clonotype was counted at least ten times. The chain is built from TRBV12-3 or TRBV12-4 and TRBJ1-1; possibly TRBD1 for D (5 bases). Trimming cost V 8 bases and J 1 base, with 17 bases left between them. The CDR3 is made up of 15 amino acids. CDR3 loop: CASRPLWGGNTEAFF. In DNA form, the CDR3 reads TGTGCCAGCCGACCTTTATGGGGGGGGAACACTGAAGCTTTCTTT.

This clonotype was found a few times. CDR3 in DNA: TGTGCCAGCAGCCAAGATCTCTTCTTAAACCCCGCTTACGAGCAGTACTTC. It specifies CASSQDLFLNPAYEQYF. The rearrangement uses TRBV3-2 and TRBJ2-7; the D call TRBD2 from the table was never checked on the DNA. TRBV3-2 is reported as a pseudogene. The length of the CDR3 is 17 residues.

In its sample, this clonotype was seen a few times. The gene calls are TRBV20-1 and TRBJ2-2; a weak D match, TRBD2 (6 bases). Germline CDR1 and CDR2: DFQATT and SNEGSKA (reference sequence). CDR3 length: 17 residues. Trimming stripped 0 bases from V and 5 bases from J, with 19 bases between. Written as DNA, the CDR3 is TGCAGTGCTAGAGATGGGGGACTCCCCTCGGGGACCGGGGAGCTGTTTTTT. This codes for CSARDGGLPSGTGELFF.

The chain employs TRBV13 and TRBJ2-4; maybe TRBD2 (7 bases). Germline CDR1 PRHDT, CDR2 FYEKMQ (reference sequence). V dropped 7 bases and J dropped 9 bases, with 19 bases sitting between them. The CDR3 has 14 amino acids. The CDR3 DNA follows: TGTGCCAGCACAATGGAAGGGGCGGGGGCCATTCAGTACTTC. Amino acids: CASTMEGAGAIQYF.

This clonotype was seen a handful of times. The chain is built from TRBV7-2 and TRBJ2-1; maybe TRBD1 (6 bases). The germline CDR1 and CDR2 sequences are SGHTA and FQGNSA. The CDR3 has 12 residues. The V and J ends lost 4 bases and 10 bases respectively, with 11 bases between them. CDR3 in amino acids: CASSSSGTEQFF. The DNA of the CDR3 is TGTGCCAGCAGCTCTTCCGGGACAGAGCAGTTCTTC.

This clonotype was found a few times. The chain recombines TRBV6-5 with TRBJ2-1, with 12 bases fitting TRBD2. CDR1 is MNHEY, CDR2 SVGAGI, per germline. The J segment lost 1 base and the V segment lost 3 bases, leaving 4 bases of the junction unmatched. The CDR3 length is 17 residues. CDR3 sequence reads: CASSYGGTSGSYNEQFF. CDR3 in DNA: TGTGCCAGCAGTTATGGCGGGACTAGCGGGTCCTACAATGAGCAGTTCTTC.

The chain couples TRBV7-2 to TRBJ2-1; TRBD2 is a possible D gene (6 bases). The V gene lost 3 bases and the J gene lost 10 bases, with 25 bases spanning the gap. Germline lookup yields CDR1 SGHTA and CDR2 FQGNSA. This CDR3 comprises 17 residues. CDR3 amino acids: CASSFGQASAARREQFF. For the CDR3, the DNA is TGTGCCAGCAGCTTCGGGCAGGCTAGCGCGGCCCGGCGGGAGCAGTTCTTC. The variable domain in full, with the rest retrieved from reference TRBV7-2 and TRBJ2-1, is GAGVSQSPSNKVTEKGKDVELRCDPISGHTALYWYRQSLGQGLEFLIYFQGNSAPDKSGLPSDRFSAERTGGSVSTLTIQRTQQEDSAVYLCASSFGQASAARREQFFGPGTRLTVL.

This clonotype turned up a few times. The chain employs TRBV6-1 and TRBJ2-7; 8 bases match TRBD1. The CDR3 covers 16 residues. From germline, CDR1 is MNHNS and CDR2 SASEGT. V shed 6 bases and J 1 base; nucleotides not matched to a gene: 11. In DNA form, the CDR3 reads TGTGCCAGCAGGCCAGGTCCCCGGACAGGGTCCTACGAGCAGTACTTC. Amino acids: CASRPGPRTGSYEQYF.

Turning to this clonotype: A clone one base away is much larger, so this may be a read error. The CDR3 end shows no conserved phenylalanine or tryptophan, and so a read error is likely. CDR3 sequence (DNA): TGTGCCAGCAGTGCCTTAGGAATCGGGGAGCTGTTTCTT. Encoded protein: CASSALGIGELFL. J is TRBJ2-2 and V is TRBV2; D not certain. The CDR3 contains 13 residues. Per the germline V gene, CDR1 is SNHLY and CDR2 is FYNNEI. V gave up 4 bases and J gave up 7 bases, with 10 bases separating them.

This clonotype was observed a handful of times. The rearrangement links TRBV20-1 to TRBJ2-3; D gene ambiguous. The V gene's germline CDR1 is DFQATT and CDR2 SNEGSKA (reference sequence). V dropped 0 bases and J dropped 2 bases, with 12 bases sitting between them. This CDR3 contains 15 residues. The CDR3 DNA reads as TGCAGTGCTAGAGAGGTGGGCAGAATCACAGATACGCAGTATTTT. It is translated as CSAREVGRITDTQYF.

This clonotype was counted many times. The V call is TRBV2, the J call TRBJ2-7, with D hard to call. The CDR3 sequence is 12 residues long. Trimming removed 1 base from V and 2 bases from J, with 3 bases in between. CDR1 is SNHLY and CDR2 is FYNNEI in the germline V gene. CDR3: CASSEGPYEQYF. CDR3 nucleotides: TGTGCCAGCAGTGAAGGTCCCTACGAGCAGTACTTC.